This T cell receptor beta chain derives from a study of blood T cell repertoires in COVID-19. In the source study's methods: The assay estimated nucleated cells by amplifying reference gene primers. The repertoire was sequenced with immunoSEQ multiplex PCR; TCRdb's copy has only in-frame clones and lacks some. V, J and clone size are those of that table, while D and trimming were read from the DNA. The sample has roughly 150,000 clones; 84% are singletons. Germline V CDR1 and CDR2: SGDLS, YYNGEE. The CDR3 is 14 amino acids. Trimming took off 3 bases at V and 4 bases at J, with 11 bases between the two ends.

The chain combines TRBV9 with TRBJ2-1, with D unclear. The specimen was peripheral blood. The TCR originated in a woman aged 45-60 years with acute or convalescent COVID-19. CDR3: CASSATTAYNEQFF. The CDR3 DNA is TGTGCCAGCAGCGCTACTACGGCTTACAATGAGCAGTTCTTC.